These 27 T cell receptor beta chains came from one sample sequenced in a study of T-cell reconstitution after alpha-beta-depleted transplantation in children (dated by TCRdb to about 2016). The library was obtained by PCR. TCRdb lists the instrument as Illumina HiSeq 2500. Molecular barcoding was employed in the preparation of TCR libraries, with unique molecular identifiers being used to normalize TCRbeta repertoire quantification. The public sequencing data were trimmed at Q25 with fastp and processed into clonotypes with MiXCR by TCRdb, which kept only in-frame beta chains. Rows merge per CDR3 protein into single entries with the most common DNA and genes. The sample table holds about 400,000 distinct CDR3 sequences, of which around 20% were seen once. 3% to 4.5% of the sample belongs to the ten largest clones. Sequencing was performed on PBMCs from the stem cell graft donor, taken from the stem cell graft. These receptors were collected from a human donor who donated a stem cell graft to a child with acute myeloid leukemia.

This clonotype was counted many times. CDR3 DNA: TGTGCCAGCAGTTTATCCATCGGAAGCTCCTACAATGAGCAGTTCTTC. Residues: CASSLSIGSSYNEQFF. V gene TRBV28 combines with J gene TRBJ2-1; D remains unclear. The ends were cut back, 1 base at V and 0 bases at J, with 10 bases in the middle. Germline loops: CDR1 MDHEN, CDR2 SYDVKM. The CDR3 is 16 amino acids.

This clonotype was recorded a few times. V usage is TRBV2 and J usage is TRBJ2-1, with TRBD2 identical over 8 bases. Germline CDR1 is SNHLY and CDR2 is FYNNEI. The CDR3 covers 13 residues. Germline trimming cut 6 bases from V and 3 bases from J; bases unmatched to any gene: 1. The CDR3 region has the DNA TGTGCCAGCAGACTAGCGGTCTACAATGAGCAGTTCTTC. It is translated as CASRLAVYNEQFF. The full variable domain, with the rest looked up from reference TRBV2 and TRBJ2-1, is EPEVTQTPSHQVTQMGQEVILRCVPISNHLYFYWYRQILGQKVEFLVSFYNNEISEKSEIFDDQFSVERPDGSNFTLKIRSTKLEDSAMYFCASRLAVYNEQFFGPGTRLTVL.

There are many counts of this clonotype. V gene TRBV29-1 combines with J gene TRBJ1-5; 9 bases match TRBD1. The V and J ends lost 4 bases and 7 bases, in that order; junction bases with no gene match: 2. The CDR3 spans 12 residues. Germline V gene data show CDR1 as SQVTM and CDR2 as ANQGSEA. CDR3 coding DNA: TGCAGCGTTGGACAGGGGGAACAGCCCCAGCATTTT. Amino acids: CSVGQGEQPQHF.

The chain carries TRBV7-3 and TRBJ2-1, with D perhaps matching TRBD2 (6 bases). V was trimmed by 6 bases and J by 10 bases, leaving 22 bases between them. The germline V gene encodes CDR1 SGHTA and CDR2 FQGTGA. There are 15 residues in the CDR3. The CDR3 DNA sequence: TGTGCCAGCAGTATTGGGGGGACTCAATTTGACGAGCAGTTCTTC. Amino acid sequence: CASSIGGTQFDEQFF.

This clonotype has a handful of counts. CDR3 region: CAITHAVADTQYF. CDR3 in DNA: TGTGCCATCACCCACGCGGTGGCAGATACGCAGTATTTT. The chain links TRBV10-3 to TRBJ2-3; D remains unclear. Trimming shortened V by 7 bases and J by 4 bases, and 12 bases separated the two germline ends. Germline V gene data show CDR1 as ENHRY and CDR2 as SYGVKD. The CDR3 has 13 residues.

This clonotype was seen a few times. The genes are TRBV12-3 or TRBV12-4 and TRBJ1-1; the D is unclear. The CDR3 totals 14 residues. With 3 bases removed from V and 4 bases from J, the gap between germline ends came to 12 bases. CDR3 residues: CASSFNSGLTEAFF. The DNA of the CDR3 is TGTGCCAGCAGTTTTAATTCCGGACTCACTGAAGCTTTCTTT.

This rearrangement joins TRBV7-9 to TRBJ1-1; a possible D gene is TRBD1 (5 bases). The germline V and J ends were trimmed by 3 bases and 7 bases, with 9 bases remaining between them. This CDR3 is built from 12 residues. Per germline, CDR1 SEHNR and CDR2 FQNEAQ (reference sequence). The CDR3 region has the DNA TGTGCCAGCAGCTTGGGGCTCGGTGAAGCTTTCTTT. It translates to CASSLGLGEAFF.

V usage is TRBV5-6 and J usage is TRBJ1-3; D gene unclear. Trimming took 0 bases from V and 0 from J, leaving 4 bases between them. Germline assignment: CDR1 SGHDT and CDR2 YYEEEE. The CDR3 totals 14 residues. The CDR3 loop is CASSLGPSGNTIYF. CDR3 in DNA: TGTGCCAGCAGCTTGGGACCCTCTGGAAACACCATATATTTT.

In this sample, this clonotype turned up many times. The rearrangement uses TRBV20-1 and TRBJ2-3; no reliable D call. The V and J ends lost 4 bases and 2 bases respectively, with 10 bases between them. This CDR3 comprises 13 residues. CDR1 is DFQATT, CDR2 SNEGSKA, per germline (reference sequence). CDR3 region: CSAIGQATDTQYF. DNA of the CDR3: TGCAGTGCTATCGGGCAGGCCACAGATACGCAGTATTTT.

This clonotype was counted ten times or more. The chain employs TRBV29-1 and TRBJ2-2; TRBD1 matches 7 bases. The ends lost 5 bases at V and 6 bases at J; junction bases unmatched: 6. The CDR3 runs to 13 residues. Germline CDR1 reads SQVTM; CDR2 reads ANQGSEA. This CDR3 reads CSVLQTGAGELFF. CDR3 DNA: TGCAGCGTTTTACAAACAGGGGCCGGGGAGCTGTTTTTT.

Note on this clonotype: Relative to the germline gene, one junction end is altered; a read error may explain this. V gene TRBV4-3 combines with J gene TRBJ1-4, with TRBD1 as a possible D gene (6 bases). The CDR3 is made up of 13 amino acids. The germline V gene has CDR1 LGHNA and CDR2 YSLEER. CDR3 protein: CASSQDRRGQIVF. The CDR3, as DNA: TGCGCCAGCAGCCAAGATCGACGAGGACAGATTGTTTTT.

This clonotype has at least ten counts. The chain recombines TRBV12-3 or TRBV12-4 with TRBJ2-7; 10 bases match TRBD2. Germline trimming cut 1 base from V and 7 bases from J; bases unmatched to any gene: 10. The CDR3 extends over 16 amino acids. Written as DNA, the CDR3 is TGTGCCAGCAGTTTAGTGGCTAGCGGGAGTGCCAGGGAGCAGTACTTC. This encodes CASSLVASGSAREQYF.

This chain links TRBV4-1 with TRBJ2-2, with D hard to call. The CDR3 length is 15 residues. Between the trimmed V and J ends, which lost 0 bases and 5 bases, there was a span of 10 bases. Germline assignment: CDR1 MGHRA and CDR2 YSYEKL. The CDR3 region has the DNA TGCGCCAGCAGCCAAGAGCCCGGGCTGACCGGGGAGCTGTTTTTT. Protein sequence: CASSQEPGLTGELFF.

The chain links TRBV2 to TRBJ2-7; the match to TRBD2 covers 10 bases. Germline assignment: CDR1 SNHLY and CDR2 FYNNEI. This CDR3 spans 16 amino acids. The V gene end was trimmed by 0 bases and the J gene end by 2 bases; junction bases not matched to a gene: 4. CDR3 protein: CASSEARTSGAYEQYF. The DNA for the CDR3 is TGTGCCAGCAGTGAAGCGCGGACTAGCGGAGCCTACGAGCAGTACTTC.

This clonotype was seen many times. This chain connects TRBV5-5 to TRBJ2-5; 11 nucleotides align to TRBD2. Germline CDR1 reads SGHKS; CDR2 reads YYEKEE (reference sequence). CDR3 length: 15 residues. V trimming: 1 base; J trimming: 6 bases; junction bases outside the gene matches: 5. The chain's CDR3 is CASSLTSGSMKTQYF. CDR3 sequence (DNA): TGTGCCAGCAGCTTGACTAGCGGGAGTATGAAGACCCAGTACTTC.

The chain is built from TRBV5-4 and TRBJ1-3, with no clear D. The germline CDR1 and CDR2 sequences are SGHNT and YYREEE (reference sequence). Between the trimmed V and J ends, which lost 4 bases and 2 bases, there was a span of 13 bases. CDR3 length: 15 residues. CDR3 in amino acids: CASSQLPLPGNTIYF. In DNA, the CDR3 is TGTGCCAGCAGCCAGCTACCCCTACCTGGAAACACCATATATTTT. The whole variable domain, filled in from reference TRBV5-4 and TRBJ1-3, reads ETGVTQSPTHLIKTRGQQVTLRCSSQSGHNTVSWYQQALGQGPQFIFQYYREEENGRGNFPPRFSGLQFPNYSSELNVNALELDDSALYLCASSQLPLPGNTIYFGEGSWLTVV.

The CDR3 DNA sequence: TGCAGCGTTGTGCGGAATCCCGGGGAGCTGTTTTTT. Translating it yields CSVVRNPGELFF. The J gene is TRBJ2-2, the V gene TRBV29-1; no clear D. The CDR3 contains 12 residues. In germline, CDR1 is SQVTM, CDR2 ANQGSEA. Between the trimmed V and J ends, which lost 4 bases and 6 bases, there was a span of 9 bases.

This clonotype was seen more than once but under ten times. The V gene is TRBV7-2, the J gene TRBJ2-7; D unresolved. The CDR3 spans 13 residues. Germline loops: CDR1 SGHTA, CDR2 FQGNSA. V shed 1 base and J shed 2 bases, with 6 bases lying between them. This CDR3 reads CASSLVHTYEQYF. In DNA, the CDR3 is TGTGCCAGCAGCTTAGTCCATACCTACGAGCAGTACTTC.

This sequence joins TRBV4-1 and TRBJ2-1; maybe TRBD2 (7 bases). This CDR3 has 15 amino acids. Germline V lookup: CDR1 MGHRA, CDR2 YSYEKL. The V and J ends lost 3 bases and 6 bases respectively, with 15 bases between them. The CDR3 loop is CASSHLGGQVNEQFF. The CDR3 nucleotides are TGCGCCAGCAGCCATCTCGGGGGGCAGGTCAATGAGCAGTTCTTC.

This clonotype was observed many times. The J gene is TRBJ2-5, the V gene TRBV20-1, with D unresolved. The ends were cut back, 6 bases at V and 1 base at J, with 9 bases in the middle. The V gene's germline CDR1 is DFQATT and CDR2 SNEGSKA (reference sequence). The CDR3 length is 12 residues. The CDR3 sequence: CSAAVLQETQYF. The CDR3 nucleotides read TGCAGTGCCGCCGTACTCCAAGAGACCCAGTACTTC.

This clonotype was seen more than once but under ten times. The CDR3 DNA reads TGTGCCAGCAGTTCCTGGGAGGGGAGCTCCTACGAGCAGTACTTC. This encodes CASSSWEGSSYEQYF. The V and J genes are TRBV27 and TRBJ2-7, with TRBD2 matching over 7 bases. After removal of 4 bases from V and 0 bases from J, the junction contained 6 bases not matched to a gene. Germline CDR1 and CDR2: MNHEY and SMNVEV (reference sequence). The CDR3 is 15 amino acids.

The J gene is TRBJ1-5, the V gene TRBV12-3 or TRBV12-4; 7 nucleotides line up with TRBD1. The CDR3 length is 15 residues. The junction had 8 bases not matched to a gene; V was cut back by 3 bases and J by 6 bases. CDR3 nucleotides: TGTGCCAGCAGTTTTGGCAGGGGGAGCGTTCAGCCCCAGCATTTT. Translating it yields CASSFGRGSVQPQHF.

This clonotype was detected a few times. V usage is TRBV29-1 and J usage is TRBJ2-6; D not resolved. This CDR3 is built from 13 residues. The V gene lost 5 bases and the J gene lost 1 base, with 6 bases spanning the gap. Germline V CDR1 and CDR2: SQVTM, ANQGSEA. CDR3 in amino acids: CSVYTSGANVLTF. CDR3 bases: TGCAGCGTTTATACTTCTGGGGCCAACGTCCTGACTTTC.

This clonotype turned up a few times. This chain's CDR3 is CASSVRDRGPSETQYF. DNA of the CDR3: TGTGCCAGCAGCGTCCGTGACAGGGGACCATCGGAGACCCAGTACTTC. This rearrangement joins TRBV9 to TRBJ2-5; the match to TRBD1 covers 8 bases. The CDR3 totals 16 residues. Losses at the gene ends were 2 bases for V and 5 bases for J; bases not matched to a gene: 11. Germline-derived CDR1 and CDR2 are SGDLS and YYNGEE. The entire variable domain, with the rest obtained from reference TRBV9 and TRBJ2-5, is as follows: DSGVTQTPKHLITATGQRVTLRCSPRSGDLSVYWYQQSLDQGLQFLIQYYNGEERAKGNILERFSAQQFPDLHSELNLSSLELGDSALYFCASSVRDRGPSETQYFGPGTRLLVL.

In this sample, this clonotype turned up many times. This rearrangement joins TRBV7-3 to TRBJ2-1; 11 nucleotides align to TRBD1. The V and J ends lost 2 bases and 2 bases, in that order; junction bases with no gene match: 2. The germline gives CDR1 SGHTA, CDR2 FQGTGA. The CDR3 consists of 16 residues. The CDR3 loop is CASSLGQGATYNEQFF. CDR3 nucleotides: TGTGCCAGCAGCTTAGGACAGGGGGCGACCTACAATGAGCAGTTCTTC.

This clonotype came up many times. Relative to the germline gene, one junction end is altered; a read error may explain this. V and J are TRBV12-3 or TRBV12-4 and TRBJ1-5; D gene ambiguous. CDR3 length: 13 residues. As DNA, the CDR3 is TGCGCCAGCAGCCCGGACGGCAATCAGCCCCAGCATTTT. Protein sequence: CASSPDGNQPQHF.

This chain links TRBV24-1 with TRBJ2-7; possibly TRBD1 for D (6 bases). The germline V and J ends were trimmed by 6 bases and 2 bases, with 13 bases remaining between them. The CDR3 has 14 amino acids. Germline loops: CDR1 KGHDR, CDR2 SFDVKD. The CDR3 nucleotides are TGTGCCACCAGTCGAACAGGGCGAACCTACGAGCAGTACTTC. This translates into CATSRTGRTYEQYF.